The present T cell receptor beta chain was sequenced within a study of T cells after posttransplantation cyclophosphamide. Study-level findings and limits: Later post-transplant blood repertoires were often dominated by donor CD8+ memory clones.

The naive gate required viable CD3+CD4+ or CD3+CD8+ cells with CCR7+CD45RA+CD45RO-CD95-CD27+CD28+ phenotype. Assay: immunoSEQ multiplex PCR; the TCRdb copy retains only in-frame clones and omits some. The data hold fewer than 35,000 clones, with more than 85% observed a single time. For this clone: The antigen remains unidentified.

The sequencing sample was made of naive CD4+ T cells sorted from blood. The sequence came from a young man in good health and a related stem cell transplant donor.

This chain's CDR3 is CASAGQGNTEAFF. The CDR3 coding sequence is TGTGCCAGTGCCGGACAGGGGAACACTGAAGCTTTCTTT. The gene calls are TRBV28 and TRBJ1-1; TRBD1 agrees at 8 bases. V shed 9 bases and J 1 base; nucleotides not matched to a gene: 4. Germline V gene lookup returns CDR1 MDHEN and CDR2 SYDVKM. This CDR3 is built from 13 residues.